These 14 T cell receptor beta chains share one sample of origin, sequenced in a study. One entry per CDR3 protein, called by TCRdb with MiXCR from the 5' RACE reads. Of several thousand distinct CDR3 sequences in the sample, approximately 35% were seen once. The sequencing sample was made of tumor-infiltrating memory CD4+ T cells sorted from the breast tumor. Subset noted: memory CD4+ T cells, CD4+CD45RO+CD25-. The origin of the receptors is a female donor with breast cancer.

The sample holds one count of this clonotype. The chain is built from TRBV28 and TRBJ2-7; D possibly corresponds to TRBD2 (7 bases). Germline-derived CDR1 and CDR2 are MDHEN and SYDVKM. Deletions cut 2 bases from V and 1 base from J, with 27 bases between. The CDR3 length is 20 residues. The CDR3 DNA follows: TGTGCCAGCAGTTTAGGGCTCATGACTTGCGGGGGCCCTAGGTCCTACGAGCAGTACTTC. Translation gives CASSLGLMTCGGPRSYEQYF.

A remark on this clonotype: A much larger clonotype is one base distant, so this may be a read error. The gene calls are TRBV20-1 and TRBJ1-1, with D hard to call. CDR3 length: 15 amino acids. In germline, CDR1 is DFQATT, CDR2 SNEGSKA (reference sequence). CDR3: CSASIDEHPNTDAFF. DNA of the CDR3: TGCAGTGCTAGTATTGACGAGCATCCGAACACTGATGCTTTCTTT.

In DNA, the CDR3 is TGTGCCAGCAGGACAGCGTGGGGCACTGAAGCTTTCTTT. It yields the protein CASRTAWGTEAFF. The V gene is TRBV6-2 or TRBV6-3, the J gene TRBJ1-1; D is possibly TRBD1 (5 bases). This CDR3 spans 13 amino acids. Per germline, CDR1 MNHEY and CDR2 SVGEGT. V gave up 6 bases and J gave up 4 bases, with 12 bases separating them.

The rearrangement links TRBV7-3 to TRBJ2-3, with 8 positions matching TRBD1. Trimming at V came to 5 bases and at J to 8 bases, leaving 15 bases not matched to a gene. Per germline, CDR1 SGHTA and CDR2 FQGTGA. This CDR3 has 16 residues. CDR3 sequence: CASSKSGTGKPGTQYF. DNA of the CDR3: TGTGCCAGCAGCAAATCCGGGACAGGCAAACCCGGTACGCAGTATTTT.

As concerns this clonotype: A much larger clone lies a single base off, so this may be a read error. The chain couples TRBV10-3 to TRBJ2-5; no clear D. Germline CDR1 reads ENHRY; CDR2 reads SYGVKD. The CDR3 extends over 15 amino acids. CDR3 amino acids: CTISESADARETQYF. Here the CDR3 DNA reads TGTACCATCAGTGAGTCGGCGGACGCCAGAGAGACCCAGTACTTC.

Many counts were recorded for this clonotype. The chain combines TRBV19 with TRBJ2-1; D unclear. The germline V gene encodes CDR1 LNHDA and CDR2 SQIVND (reference sequence). Trimming stripped 2 bases from V and 4 bases from J, with 15 bases between. The CDR3 totals 16 residues. CDR3 nucleotide sequence: TGTGCCAGTAGTATATATGACGGCACTGAATACAATGAGCAGTTCTTC. Protein sequence: CASSIYDGTEYNEQFF. Full variable domain (outside the CDR3, taken from reference TRBV19 and TRBJ2-1): DGGITQSPKYLFRKEGQNVTLSCEQNLNHDAMYWYRQDPGQGLRLIYYSQIVNDFQKGDIAEGYSVSREKKESFPLTVTSAQKNPTAFYLCASSIYDGTEYNEQFFGPGTRLTVL.

At least ten counts were recorded for this clonotype. The rearrangement joins TRBV7-2 to TRBJ2-5; no reliable D call. V lost 2 bases, J lost 5 bases, and 9 bases lay in between. The CDR3 has 13 amino acids. Germline loops: CDR1 SGHTA, CDR2 FQGNSA. The CDR3 is CASSLFRAETQYF. The CDR3 DNA reads as TGTGCCAGCAGCTTATTTAGAGCGGAGACCCAGTACTTC.

The V and J genes are TRBV29-1 and TRBJ2-3, with 11 bases that match TRBD2. The CDR3 sequence is 16 residues long. Germline values: CDR1 SQVTM, CDR2 ANQGSEA. V shed 2 bases and J 4 bases; nucleotides not matched to a gene: 8. CDR3 coding DNA: TGCAGCGTTGAACCCCTCACTAGCGGGAGTGCAGATACGCAGTATTTT. It translates to CSVEPLTSGSADTQYF.

This clonotype is categorized as medium-sized. This CDR3 is CASSLSVRLNEKLFF. CDR3 coding DNA: TGTGCCAGCAGTTTATCTGTCAGACTGAATGAAAAACTGTTTTTT. The V and J genes are TRBV12-3 or TRBV12-4 and TRBJ1-4; D unclear. Trimming removed 2 bases from V and 5 bases from J, with 12 bases in between. The CDR3 sequence is 15 residues long.

The chain is built from TRBV20-1 and TRBJ1-1; tentative D call: TRBD1 (5 bases). CDR1 DFQATT and CDR2 SNEGSKA come from the germline V gene (reference sequence). CDR3 length equals 13 residues. V lost 6 bases, J lost 3 bases, and 14 bases lay in between. DNA for the CDR3: TGCAGTGCGCAGGGAGGTTCGGACACTGAAGCTTTCTTT. The encoded protein is CSAQGGSDTEAFF.

This clonotype is judged medium-sized. The chain uses TRBV5-1 and TRBJ1-1, with D maybe TRBD1 (5 bases). There are 14 residues in the CDR3. Germline-derived CDR1 and CDR2 are SGHRS and YFSETQ. The germline V and J ends were trimmed by 0 bases and 5 bases, with 11 bases remaining between them. CDR3 sequence: CASSLGVPGTEAFF. Written as DNA, the CDR3 is TGCGCCAGCAGCTTGGGGGTTCCAGGGACTGAAGCTTTCTTT.

This clonotype appeared a few times. V usage is TRBV28 and J usage is TRBJ1-2; TRBD1 matches at 7 bases. The CDR3 runs 12 residues. V gave up 3 bases and J gave up 8 bases; unmatched junction bases: 3. CDR1 MDHEN and CDR2 SYDVKM come from the germline V gene. CDR3 coding DNA: TGTGCCAGCAGTTTGACAGGGCAAGGCTACACCTTC. Amino acids: CASSLTGQGYTF.

A remark on this clonotype: Relative to the germline gene, one junction end is altered; a read error may explain this. The rearrangement uses TRBV7-2 and TRBJ2-7, with TRBD2 matching 14 bases. CDR1 and CDR2 (germline): SGHTA, FQGNSA. This CDR3 contains 17 residues. This chain's CDR3 is CACSLVGLAGGSYEQYF. CDR3 coding DNA: TGTGCCTGCAGCTTAGTCGGACTAGCGGGAGGATCCTACGAGCAGTACTTC.

In its sample, this clonotype is large. The CDR3 region has the DNA TGTGCCAGCAGCTTAGCAGGCGGGAGAGCTACCTACGAGCAGTACTTC. Translating gives CASSLAGGRATYEQYF. The chain has TRBV7-2 and TRBJ2-7; 7 bases align to TRBD2. CDR3 size: 16 residues. The J segment lost 2 bases and the V segment lost 0 bases, leaving 7 bases of the junction unmatched. In germline, CDR1 is SGHTA, CDR2 FQGNSA.